Reported below is one T cell receptor (beta chain). The antigen is unknown. At one boundary the junction diverges from the germline segment, which might be a read error. The length of the CDR3 is 15 residues. Germline CDR1 reads MGHRA; CDR2 reads YSYEKL. The data belong to a study of T cell repertoires in cytomegalovirus infection. TCRdb used MiXCR to reprocess the reads, holding one entry per CDR3 protein. The sample lists about 830,000 distinct CDR3 sequences; about 33% were seen once. The chain links TRBV4-1 to TRBJ2-5, with D possibly called TRBD1 or TRBD2 (5 bases each). The clonotype was recovered from a human donor in good health (CMV status not recorded). Some clones in this sample may be carry-over from other donors' samples. The sequences come from cultured CD8+ T cells from PBMCs, collected from culture after CMV antigen stimulation. CDR3 sequence (DNA): TGTGCCAACAGCCAAGATGGGGTGGGAGACAGGACCCAGTACTTC. The encoded protein is CANSQDGVGDRTQYF.